This T cell receptor (beta chain) was identified in a study of control samples from healthy donors and cancer patients. Turning to this clone: Other DNA sequences of this sample code for an identical CDR3.

The V end lost 0 bases, the J end lost 0 bases, and 6 bases lay between the germline ends. Germline assignment: CDR1 SGHRS and CDR2 YFSETQ. The CDR3 is made up of 14 amino acids. Assay: immunoSEQ multiplex PCR; the TCRdb copy retains only in-frame clones and omits some. The sample has 60,000 to 75,000 clones, 75% to 85% seen once; the top ten hold less than 20%. The receptor was isolated from a man aged 55 to 70 in good health. The chain joins TRBV5-1 to TRBJ1-1; D might be TRBD1 (5 bases). The sequenced sample was blood. The CDR3 DNA reads TGCGCCAGCAGCTTGGGACAGATGAACACTGAAGCTTTCTTT. Translation gives CASSLGQMNTEAFF.